This is a list of T cell receptor beta chains from one sample in a study of control samples from healthy donors and cancer patients. Using immunoSEQ multiplex PCR, the repertoire was profiled, and TCRdb retains in-frame clones only, with some absent. Among some 220,000 clones listed, roughly 94% were seen once. The sample comprised blood. These receptors were obtained from a man aged 45-65 years in good health. Both conserved end residues are part of each CDR3. Fields, in order: J gene, V gene, clone size, D gene, CDR3 protein, CDR3 DNA. D genes are given only for firm matches. Clone sizes are given selectively: once, few, many, or a class where the clone is expanded.

>TRBJ1-1|TRBV3-1/TRBV3-2|.|TRBD1
CASSQGRTGFEAFF
TGTGCCAGCAGCCAAGGACGGACAGGGTTCGAAGCTTTCTTT
>TRBJ1-2|TRBV7-9|once|.
CASSSYETGNNNGYTF
TGTGCCAGCAGCTCCTACGAAACCGGGAATAATAATGGCTACACCTTC
>TRBJ1-6|TRBV6-1|.|.
CASSEANRNSPLHF
TGTGCCAGCAGTGAAGCTAACAGAAATTCACCCCTCCACTTT
>TRBJ1-1|TRBV3-1/TRBV3-2|.|.
CASSQGQYSEAFF
TGTGCCAGCAGCCAAGGACAGTACTCTGAAGCTTTCTTT
>TRBJ1-3|TRBV9|.|.
CASSAHRAAGNTIYF
TGTGCCAGCAGCGCACACAGGGCCGCTGGAAACACCATATATTTT
>TRBJ1-2|TRBV29-1|once|TRBD1
CSAEGQRYGYTF
TGCAGCGCAGAGGGACAGCGCTATGGCTACACCTTC
>TRBJ1-5|TRBV7-8|.|.
CASRRTGNSNQPQHF
TGTGCCAGCAGGAGAACAGGGAATAGCAATCAGCCCCAGCATTTT
>TRBJ2-3|TRBV28|.|TRBD2
CASSPQPTSGGVTDTQYF
TGTGCCAGCAGTCCCCAACCGACTAGCGGGGGAGTCACAGATACGCAGTATTTT
>TRBJ2-6|TRBV2|few|.
CASRDSGANVLTF
TGTGCCAGCAGGGACTCTGGGGCCAACGTCCTGACTTTC
>TRBJ2-1|TRBV5-4|.|.
CASSFSPESYNEQFF
TGTGCCAGCAGCTTCAGCCCTGAATCCTACAATGAGCAGTTCTTC
>TRBJ1-2|TRBV11-2|.|.
CASSRDSNYGYTF
TGTGCCAGCAGCCGTGACAGTAACTATGGCTACACCTTC
>TRBJ2-1|TRBV10-1|once|TRBD2
CASGTSGVAQFF
TGCGCCAGCGGGACTAGCGGGGTCGCGCAGTTCTTC
>TRBJ2-7|TRBV27|.|TRBD1
CASSRRQGAITYEQYF
TGTGCCAGCAGTCGCCGACAGGGGGCAATCACCTACGAGCAGTACTTC
>TRBJ1-4|TRBV5-1|.|TRBD1
CASSLQTGVGEKLFF
TGCGCCAGCAGCCTCCAGACAGGGGTAGGGGAAAAACTGTTTTTT
>TRBJ1-3|TRBV7-9|.|.
CASSSGIPNTIYF
TGTGCCAGCAGCTCGGGGATCCCAAACACCATATATTTT
>TRBJ2-1|TRBV5-1|.|TRBD2
CASSVGLGGREQFF
TGCGCCAGCAGCGTGGGACTAGGAGGTCGTGAGCAGTTCTTC
>TRBJ1-6|TRBV27|.|.
CASSSPGEFSPLHF
TGTGCCAGCAGTTCCCCAGGGGAGTTTTCACCCCTCCACTTT
>TRBJ2-3|TRBV9|.|TRBD2
CASSEGGTSGANTQYF
TGTGCCAGCAGCGAGGGAGGGACTAGCGGGGCTAATACGCAGTATTTT
>TRBJ1-3|TRBV18|.|.
CASSPYNRVDGNTIYF
TGTGCCAGCTCACCATATAACAGGGTCGATGGAAACACCATATATTTT
>TRBJ2-5|TRBV10-3|.|.
CAISDFMPAQETQYF
TGTGCCATCAGTGACTTTATGCCTGCTCAAGAGACCCAGTACTTC
>TRBJ1-4|TRBV6-4|.|TRBD1
CASSDSPGQGFLEEKLFF
TGTGCCAGCAGTGACTCACCGGGACAGGGCTTTTTGGAGGAAAAACTGTTTTTT
>TRBJ2-3|TRBV19|.|TRBD2
CATHPSGGRTDTQYF
TGTGCCACCCATCCTAGCGGGGGGCGCACAGATACGCAGTATTTT
>TRBJ1-1|TRBV19|.|.
CASSIAGTNTEAFF
TGTGCCAGTAGTATCGCGGGGACGAACACTGAAGCTTTCTTT
>TRBJ1-5|TRBV6-8|.|.
CASTYGRAHQPQHF
TGTGCCAGCACTTACGGCAGGGCCCATCAGCCCCAGCATTTT
>TRBJ2-1|TRBV6-5|once|TRBD2
CASSYQSGGPYNEQFF
TGTGCCAGCAGTTACCAAAGCGGGGGGCCTTACAATGAGCAGTTCTTC
>TRBJ1-6|TRBV6-5|.|.
CASSYSIRGFNSPLHF
TGTGCCAGCAGTTACTCGATTCGAGGGTTCAATTCACCCCTCCACTTT
>TRBJ1-5|TRBV2|.|.
CASTERGEAQHF
TGTGCCAGCACCGAAAGGGGGGAGGCCCAGCATTTT
>TRBJ2-2|TRBV9|.|.
CASSARPLTGELFF
TGTGCCAGCAGCGCGCGCCCCCTTACCGGGGAGCTGTTTTTT
>TRBJ2-7|TRBV11-2|.|.
CASTTHYEQYF
TGTGCCAGCACCACACACTACGAGCAGTACTTC
>TRBJ2-1|TRBV4-3|.|.
CASSQEKGLWNEQFF
TGCGCCAGCAGCCAAGAGAAAGGACTTTGGAATGAGCAGTTCTTC
>TRBJ2-3|TRBV27|.|TRBD2
CASSPQPGTSYVGTQYF
TGTGCCAGCAGTCCTCAACCCGGGACTAGCTATGTCGGTACGCAGTATTTT
>TRBJ1-1|TRBV11-3|.|.
CASSLVAGMNTEAFF
TGTGCCAGCAGCTTAGTTGCAGGGATGAACACTGAAGCTTTCTTT
>TRBJ2-5|TRBV29-1|.|.
CSVETTGHGETQYF
TGCAGCGTTGAAACCACCGGACACGGAGAGACCCAGTACTTC
>TRBJ1-5|TRBV4-1|once|.
CASSGKGKPQHF
TGCGCCAGCTCTGGGAAAGGGAAGCCCCAGCATTTT
>TRBJ2-7|TRBV7-9|.|TRBD2
CASSPGTSVYEQYF
TGTGCCAGCAGCCCAGGGACTAGCGTCTACGAGCAGTACTTC
>TRBJ2-1|TRBV5-1|.|.
CASSPIPELNEQFF
TGCGCCAGCAGCCCGATACCGGAATTGAATGAGCAGTTCTTC
>TRBJ1-1|TRBV19|.|TRBD1
CASSIEGNRGTEAFF
TGTGCCAGTAGTATAGAGGGAAACAGGGGCACTGAAGCTTTCTTT
>TRBJ2-2|TRBV19|.|TRBD2
CASSKGRGLAGGPTGELFF
TGTGCCAGTAGTAAAGGGAGGGGACTAGCGGGGGGGCCCACCGGGGAGCTGTTTTTT
>TRBJ2-6|TRBV28|.|TRBD2
CASTLGGTYSGANVLTF
TGTGCCAGCACCCTCGGGGGGACCTACTCTGGGGCCAACGTCCTGACTTTC
>TRBJ2-1|TRBV19|once|TRBD2
CASSSSGGYNEQFF
TGTGCCAGTAGTTCTAGCGGGGGGTACAATGAGCAGTTCTTC
>TRBJ2-4|TRBV5-1|.|.
CASSSGERIAKNIQYF
TGCGCCAGCAGCTCGGGGGAGCGAATAGCCAAAAACATTCAGTACTTC
>TRBJ2-5|TRBV6-1|.|.
CASSEGGQGETQYF
TGTGCCAGCAGTGAAGGGGGGCAGGGAGAGACCCAGTACTTC
>TRBJ2-3|TRBV9|.|TRBD2
CASSSQTSGVVDTQYF
TGTGCCAGCAGCTCCCAGACTAGCGGGGTAGTAGATACGCAGTATTTT
>TRBJ2-2|TRBV7-9|once|.
CASSPGSLSTGELFF
TGTGCCAGCAGCCCTGGGTCCCTCAGCACCGGGGAGCTGTTTTTT
>TRBJ2-5|TRBV4-1|.|.
CASSQGGAGETQYF
TGCGCCAGCAGCCAAGGAGGGGCCGGGGAGACCCAGTACTTC
>TRBJ1-6|TRBV7-8|.|TRBD1
CASSGRSGTGTDSPLHF
TGTGCCAGCAGCGGCCGGTCCGGGACAGGGACCGATTCACCCCTCCACTTT
>TRBJ2-7|TRBV24-1|.|.
CATRWGRNTYEQYF
TGTGCCACCCGATGGGGCAGGAATACCTACGAGCAGTACTTC
>TRBJ2-1|TRBV19|.|.
CASSIGGGFTNEQFF
TGTGCCAGTAGTATAGGGGGCGGATTTACTAATGAGCAGTTCTTC
>TRBJ2-3|TRBV20-1|.|.
CSARDEPTQYF
TGCAGTGCTAGAGATGAACCTACGCAGTATTTT
>TRBJ1-1|TRBV29-1|.|.
CSVWTDMNTEAFF
TGCAGCGTCTGGACGGATATGAACACTGAAGCTTTCTTT
>TRBJ2-2|TRBV29-1|.|.
CSAREAGELFF
TGCAGCGCCAGGGAGGCCGGGGAGCTGTTTTTT
>TRBJ2-5|TRBV5-1|.|TRBD2
CASSVTSGIETQYF
TGCGCCAGCAGCGTGACTAGCGGGATAGAGACCCAGTACTTC
>TRBJ2-2|TRBV28|.|.
CATQGFPRGTGELFF
TGTGCTACTCAAGGGTTCCCTCGAGGCACCGGGGAGCTGTTTTTT
>TRBJ1-5|TRBV5-5|once|.
CASSLEGLGHQPQHF
TGTGCCAGCAGCTTGGAGGGGTTGGGCCATCAGCCCCAGCATTTT